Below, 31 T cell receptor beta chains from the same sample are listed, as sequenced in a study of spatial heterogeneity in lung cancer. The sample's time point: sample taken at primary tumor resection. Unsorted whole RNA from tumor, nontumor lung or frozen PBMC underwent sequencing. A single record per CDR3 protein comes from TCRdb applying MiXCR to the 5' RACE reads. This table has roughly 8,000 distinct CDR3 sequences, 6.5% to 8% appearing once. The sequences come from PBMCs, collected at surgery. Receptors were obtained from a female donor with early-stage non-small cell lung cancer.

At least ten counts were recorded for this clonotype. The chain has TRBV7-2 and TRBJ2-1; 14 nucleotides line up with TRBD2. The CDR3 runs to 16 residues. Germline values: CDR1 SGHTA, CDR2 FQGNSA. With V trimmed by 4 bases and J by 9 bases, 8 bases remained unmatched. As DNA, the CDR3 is TGTGCCAGCAGCTCGGGACTAGCGGGGGCCCTTAGTGAGCAGTTCTTC. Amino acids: CASSSGLAGALSEQFF. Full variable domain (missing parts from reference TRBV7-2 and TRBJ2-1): GAGVSQSPSNKVTEKGKDVELRCDPISGHTALYWYRQSLGQGLEFLIYFQGNSAPDKSGLPSDRFSAERTGGSVSTLTIQRTQQEDSAVYLCASSSGLAGALSEQFFGPGTRLTVL.

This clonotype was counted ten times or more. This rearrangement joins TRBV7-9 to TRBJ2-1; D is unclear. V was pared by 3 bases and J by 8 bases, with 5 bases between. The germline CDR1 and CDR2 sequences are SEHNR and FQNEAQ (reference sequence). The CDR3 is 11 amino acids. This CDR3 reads CASSFSDEQFF. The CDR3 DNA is TGTGCCAGCAGCTTTTCCGATGAGCAGTTCTTC. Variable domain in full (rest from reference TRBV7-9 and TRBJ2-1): DTGVSQNPRHKITKRGQNVTFRCDPISEHNRLYWYRQTLGQGPEFLTYFQNEAQLEKSRLLSDRFSAERPKGSFSTLEIQRTEQGDSAMYLCASSFSDEQFFGPGTRLTVL.

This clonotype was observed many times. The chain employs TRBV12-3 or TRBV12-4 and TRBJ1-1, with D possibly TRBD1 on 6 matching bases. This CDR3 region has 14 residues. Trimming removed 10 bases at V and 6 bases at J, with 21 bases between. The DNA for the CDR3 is TGTGCCACCCGGTCCGGGACACTCGCAGCTGAAGCTTTCTTT. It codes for CATRSGTLAAEAFF.

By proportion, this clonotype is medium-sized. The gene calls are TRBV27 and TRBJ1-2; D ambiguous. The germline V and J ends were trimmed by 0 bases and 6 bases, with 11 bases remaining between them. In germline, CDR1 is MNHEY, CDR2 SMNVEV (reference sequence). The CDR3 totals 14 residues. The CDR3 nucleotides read TGTGCCAGCAGTTTATCTGGGCAGCCAGATGGCTACACCTTC. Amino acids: CASSLSGQPDGYTF.

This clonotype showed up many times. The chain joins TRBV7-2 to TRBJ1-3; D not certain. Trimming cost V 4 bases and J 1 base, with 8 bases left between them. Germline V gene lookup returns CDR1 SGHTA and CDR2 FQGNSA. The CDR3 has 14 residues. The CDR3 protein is CASSSGGSGNTIYF. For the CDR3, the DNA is TGTGCCAGCAGCTCGGGCGGTTCTGGAAACACCATATATTTT.

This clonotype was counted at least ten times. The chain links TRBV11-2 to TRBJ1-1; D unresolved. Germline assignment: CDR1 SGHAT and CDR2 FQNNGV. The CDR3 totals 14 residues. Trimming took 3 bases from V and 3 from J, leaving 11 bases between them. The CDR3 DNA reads TGTGCCAGCAGCTTGGCGTTTGGGGACACTGAAGCTTTCTTT. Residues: CASSLAFGDTEAFF.

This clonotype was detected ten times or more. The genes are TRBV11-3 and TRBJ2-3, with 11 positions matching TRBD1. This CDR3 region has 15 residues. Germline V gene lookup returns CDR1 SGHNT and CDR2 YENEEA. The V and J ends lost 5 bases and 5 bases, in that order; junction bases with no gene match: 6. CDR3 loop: CASSPGTGGIDTQYF. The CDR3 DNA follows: TGTGCCAGCAGCCCCGGGACAGGGGGTATAGATACGCAGTATTTT.

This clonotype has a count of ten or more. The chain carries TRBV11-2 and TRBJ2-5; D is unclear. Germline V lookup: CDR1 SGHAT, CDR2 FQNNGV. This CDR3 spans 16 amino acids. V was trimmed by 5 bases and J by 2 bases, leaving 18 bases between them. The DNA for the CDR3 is TGTGCCAGCAGCGCCCCAGGTGGGGTGGAGCAAGAGACCCAGTACTTC. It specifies CASSAPGGVEQETQYF.

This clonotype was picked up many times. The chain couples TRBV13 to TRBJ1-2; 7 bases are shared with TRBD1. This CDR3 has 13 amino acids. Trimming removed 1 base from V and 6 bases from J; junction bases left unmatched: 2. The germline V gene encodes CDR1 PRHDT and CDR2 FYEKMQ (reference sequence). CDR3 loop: CASSLVGQDGYTF. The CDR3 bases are TGTGCCAGCAGCTTAGTCGGACAGGATGGCTACACCTTC.

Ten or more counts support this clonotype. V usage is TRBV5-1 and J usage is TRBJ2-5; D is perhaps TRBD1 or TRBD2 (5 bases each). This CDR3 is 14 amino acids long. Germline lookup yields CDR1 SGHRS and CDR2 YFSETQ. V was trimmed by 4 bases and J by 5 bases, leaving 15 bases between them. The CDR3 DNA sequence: TGCGCCAGCAGCACGACCGGGGCCTCGGAGACCCAGTACTTC. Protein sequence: CASSTTGASETQYF.

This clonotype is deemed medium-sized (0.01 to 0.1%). The CDR3 bases are TGTGCCAGCAGCAATAAGATGACAGGAGCCACTGGAAACACCATATATTTT. It encodes CASSNKMTGATGNTIYF. V gene TRBV5-5 combines with J gene TRBJ1-3; D is possibly TRBD1 (6 bases). Trimming removed 4 bases from V and 2 bases from J, with 19 bases in between. This CDR3 is built from 17 residues. Looked up from germline, CDR1 is SGHKS and CDR2 is YYEKEE (reference sequence).

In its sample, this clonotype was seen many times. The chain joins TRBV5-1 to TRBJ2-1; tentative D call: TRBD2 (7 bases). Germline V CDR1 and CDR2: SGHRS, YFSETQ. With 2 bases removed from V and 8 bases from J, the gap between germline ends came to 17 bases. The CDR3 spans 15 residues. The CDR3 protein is CASSFGRGRLDEQFF. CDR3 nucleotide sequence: TGCGCCAGCAGCTTTGGGAGGGGGAGACTAGATGAGCAGTTCTTC.

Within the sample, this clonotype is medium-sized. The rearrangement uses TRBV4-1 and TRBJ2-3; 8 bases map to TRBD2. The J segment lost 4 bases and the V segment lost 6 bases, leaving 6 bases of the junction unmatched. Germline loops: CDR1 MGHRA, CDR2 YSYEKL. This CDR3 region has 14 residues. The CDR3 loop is CASSEGLAPDTQYF. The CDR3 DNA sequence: TGCGCCAGCAGTGAAGGACTAGCCCCAGATACGCAGTATTTT.

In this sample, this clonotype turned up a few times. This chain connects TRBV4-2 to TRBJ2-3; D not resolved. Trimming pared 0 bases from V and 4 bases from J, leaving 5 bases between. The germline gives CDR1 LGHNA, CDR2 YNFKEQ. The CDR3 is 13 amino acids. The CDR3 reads CASSQDLADTQYF. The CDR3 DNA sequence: TGTGCCAGCAGCCAAGATCTTGCAGATACGCAGTATTTT.

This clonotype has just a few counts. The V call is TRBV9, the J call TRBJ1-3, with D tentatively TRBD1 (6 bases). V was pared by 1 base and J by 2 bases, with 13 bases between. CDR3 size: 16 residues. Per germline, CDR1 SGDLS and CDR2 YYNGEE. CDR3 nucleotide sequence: TGTGCCAGCAGCGTATCAGGGGACGAAACTGGAAACACCATATATTTT. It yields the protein CASSVSGDETGNTIYF.

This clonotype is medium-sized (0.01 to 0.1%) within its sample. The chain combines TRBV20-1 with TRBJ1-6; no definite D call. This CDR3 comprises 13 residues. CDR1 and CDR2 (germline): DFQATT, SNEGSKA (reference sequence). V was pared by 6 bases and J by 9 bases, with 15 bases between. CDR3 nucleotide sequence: TGCAGTGCGCAACGGGCTTTGGGTTCACCCCTCCACTTT. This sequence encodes CSAQRALGSPLHF.

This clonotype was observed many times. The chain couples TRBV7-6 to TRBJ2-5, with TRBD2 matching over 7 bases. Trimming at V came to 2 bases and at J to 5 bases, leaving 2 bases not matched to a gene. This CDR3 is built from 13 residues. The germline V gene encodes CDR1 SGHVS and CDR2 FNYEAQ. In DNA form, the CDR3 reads TGTGCCAGCAGCTTACCGGGAGGTGAGACCCAGTACTTC. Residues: CASSLPGGETQYF.

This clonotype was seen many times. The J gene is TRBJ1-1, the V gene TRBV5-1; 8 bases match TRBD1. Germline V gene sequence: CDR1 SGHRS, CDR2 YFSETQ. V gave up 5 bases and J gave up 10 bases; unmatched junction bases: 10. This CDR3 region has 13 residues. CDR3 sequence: CASRGGQDRGAFF. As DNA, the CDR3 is TGCGCCAGCAGGGGGGGACAGGATCGTGGAGCTTTCTTT.

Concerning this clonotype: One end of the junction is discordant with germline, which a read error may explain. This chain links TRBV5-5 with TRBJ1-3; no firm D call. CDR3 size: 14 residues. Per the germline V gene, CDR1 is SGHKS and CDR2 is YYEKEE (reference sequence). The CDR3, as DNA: TGTGCCAGCAGCTGGGGAGTTTCTGGAAACATCATATATTTT. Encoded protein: CASSWGVSGNIIYF.

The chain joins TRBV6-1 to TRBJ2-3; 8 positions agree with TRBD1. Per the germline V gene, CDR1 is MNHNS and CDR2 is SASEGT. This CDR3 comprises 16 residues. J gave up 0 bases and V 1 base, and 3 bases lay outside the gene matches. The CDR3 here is CASSEGQGYSTDTQYF. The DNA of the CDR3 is TGTGCCAGCAGTGAAGGACAGGGGTATAGCACAGATACGCAGTATTTT.

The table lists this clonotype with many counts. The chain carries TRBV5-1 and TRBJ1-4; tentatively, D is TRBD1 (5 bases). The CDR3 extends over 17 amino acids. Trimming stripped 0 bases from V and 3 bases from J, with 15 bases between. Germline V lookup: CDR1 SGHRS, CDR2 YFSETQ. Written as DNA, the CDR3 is TGCGCCAGCAGCTTGGGCGGGGCGACGCACTCTAATGAAAAACTGTTTTTT. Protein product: CASSLGGATHSNEKLFF.

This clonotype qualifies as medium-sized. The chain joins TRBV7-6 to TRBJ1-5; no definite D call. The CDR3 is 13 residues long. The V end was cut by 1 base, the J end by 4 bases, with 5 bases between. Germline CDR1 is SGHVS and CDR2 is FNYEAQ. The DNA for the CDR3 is TGTGCCAGCAGCTTAGAAATAAATCAGCCCCAGCATTTT. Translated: CASSLEINQPQHF.

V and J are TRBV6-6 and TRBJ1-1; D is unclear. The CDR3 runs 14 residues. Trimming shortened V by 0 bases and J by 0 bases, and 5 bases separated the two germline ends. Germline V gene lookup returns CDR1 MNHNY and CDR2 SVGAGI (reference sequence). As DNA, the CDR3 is TGTGCCAGCAGTTACTCGACATTGAACACTGAAGCTTTCTTT. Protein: CASSYSTLNTEAFF.

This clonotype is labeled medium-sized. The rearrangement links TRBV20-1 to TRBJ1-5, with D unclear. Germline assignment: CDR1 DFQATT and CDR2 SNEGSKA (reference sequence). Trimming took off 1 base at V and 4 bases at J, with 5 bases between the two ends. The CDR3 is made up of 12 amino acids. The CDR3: CSARAINQPQHF. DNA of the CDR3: TGCAGTGCTAGAGCCATAAATCAGCCCCAGCATTTT.

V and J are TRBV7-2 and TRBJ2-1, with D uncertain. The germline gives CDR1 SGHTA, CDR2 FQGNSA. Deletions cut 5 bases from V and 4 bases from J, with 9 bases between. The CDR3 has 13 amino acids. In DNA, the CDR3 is TGTGCCAGCAGCCCACAGATTTACAATGAGCAGTTCTTC. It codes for CASSPQIYNEQFF. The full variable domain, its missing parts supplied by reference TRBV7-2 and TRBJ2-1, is GAGVSQSPSNKVTEKGKDVELRCDPISGHTALYWYRQSLGQGLEFLIYFQGNSAPDKSGLPSDRFSAERTGGSVSTLTIQRTQQEDSAVYLCASSPQIYNEQFFGPGTRLTVL.

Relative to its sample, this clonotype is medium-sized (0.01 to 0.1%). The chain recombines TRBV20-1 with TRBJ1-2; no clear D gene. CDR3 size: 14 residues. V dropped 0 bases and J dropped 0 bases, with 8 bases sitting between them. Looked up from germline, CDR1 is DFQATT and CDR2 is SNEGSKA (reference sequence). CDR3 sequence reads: CSARDWHTNYGYTF. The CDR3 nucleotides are TGCAGTGCTAGAGATTGGCATACTAACTATGGCTACACCTTC.

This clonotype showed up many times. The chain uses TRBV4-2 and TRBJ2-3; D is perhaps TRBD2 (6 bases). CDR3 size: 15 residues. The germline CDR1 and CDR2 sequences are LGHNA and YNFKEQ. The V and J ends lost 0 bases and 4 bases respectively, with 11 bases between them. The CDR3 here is CASSQDFAGPDTQYF. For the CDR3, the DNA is TGTGCCAGCAGCCAAGATTTCGCGGGGCCAGATACGCAGTATTTT.

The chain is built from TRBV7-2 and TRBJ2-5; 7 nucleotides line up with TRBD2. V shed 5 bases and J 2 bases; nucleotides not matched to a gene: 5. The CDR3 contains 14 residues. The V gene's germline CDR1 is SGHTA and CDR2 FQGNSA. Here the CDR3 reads CASSPSGIQETQYF. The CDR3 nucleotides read TGTGCCAGCAGCCCTAGCGGAATACAAGAGACCCAGTACTTC. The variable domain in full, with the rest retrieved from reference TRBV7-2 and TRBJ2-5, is GAGVSQSPSNKVTEKGKDVELRCDPISGHTALYWYRQSLGQGLEFLIYFQGNSAPDKSGLPSDRFSAERTGGSVSTLTIQRTQQEDSAVYLCASSPSGIQETQYFGPGTRLLVL.

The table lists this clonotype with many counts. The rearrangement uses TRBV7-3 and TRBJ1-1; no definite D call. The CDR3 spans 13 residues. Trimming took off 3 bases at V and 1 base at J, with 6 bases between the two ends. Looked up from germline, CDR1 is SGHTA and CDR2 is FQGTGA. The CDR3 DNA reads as TGTGCCAGCAGCTTTACCGCGAACACTGAAGCTTTCTTT. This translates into CASSFTANTEAFF.

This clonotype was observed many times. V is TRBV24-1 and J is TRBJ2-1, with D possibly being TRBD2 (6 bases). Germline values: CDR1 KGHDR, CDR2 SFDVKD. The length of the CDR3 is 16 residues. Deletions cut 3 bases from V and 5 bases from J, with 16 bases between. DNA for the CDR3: TGTGCCACCAGTGATGGCCGGGACTCGATAAACAATGAGCAGTTCTTC. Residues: CATSDGRDSINNEQFF.

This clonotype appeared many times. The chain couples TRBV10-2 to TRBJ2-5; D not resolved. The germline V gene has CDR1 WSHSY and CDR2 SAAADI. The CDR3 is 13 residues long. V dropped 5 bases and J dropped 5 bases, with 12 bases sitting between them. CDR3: CASSKRSGETQYF. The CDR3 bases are TGCGCCAGCAGTAAGAGGTCCGGGGAGACCCAGTACTTC.